This T cell receptor (beta chain) was observed in a study of blood T cell repertoires in COVID-19. Study in general: PBMCs, B-cell-depleted T cells, or T cells were the source of the cDNA or gDNA that made up the material.

The CDR3 length is 14 residues. Per germline, CDR1 SNHLY and CDR2 FYNNEI. V was pared by 5 bases and J by 0 bases, with 8 bases between. Using immunoSEQ multiplex PCR, the repertoire was profiled, and TCRdb retains in-frame clones only, with some absent. The sample lists about 52,000 clones, around 86% occurring once. J is TRBJ1-3 and V is TRBV2, with TRBD1 as a possible D gene (5 bases). Material for sequencing was peripheral blood. This receptor was obtained from a man between 70 and 80 years old with acute or convalescent COVID-19. In DNA, the CDR3 is TGTGCCAGCAGTTCAGGGATCTCTGGAAACACCATATATTTT. Protein product: CASSSGISGNTIYF.